The 25 T cell receptor beta chains below were found in one sample sequenced in a study of PD-1 blockade in mismatch repair-deficient tumors. Using immunoSEQ multiplex PCR, the repertoire was profiled, and TCRdb retains in-frame clones only, with some absent. The table records around 100,000 clones, 60% to 85% of them present only once. Sequenced material: peripheral blood, taken approximately 64 weeks after starting pembrolizumab. The receptors here all came from an adult with mismatch repair-deficient cancer.

The chain combines TRBV11-3 with TRBJ2-1; 13 bases agree with TRBD2. The CDR3 extends over 16 amino acids. V trimming: 4 bases; J trimming: 9 bases; junction bases outside the gene matches: 9. Germline V gene data show CDR1 as SGHNT and CDR2 as YENEEA. The chain's CDR3 is CASSSGLAGVVGEQFF. CDR3 bases: TGTGCCAGCAGCTCCGGACTAGCGGGAGTGGTTGGTGAGCAGTTCTTC.

V and J are TRBV7-5 and TRBJ2-7; TRBD2, the table's D call, was not compared with the DNA. TRBV7-5 is marked as a pseudogene. This CDR3 is 14 amino acids long. The CDR3 region is CARSTKTSPYEQYF. CDR3 DNA sequence: TGTGCCAGAAGCACTAAGACCAGTCCCTACGAGCAGTACTTC.

The chain uses TRBV12-5 and TRBJ1-3, with TRBD1 matching 11 bases. V shed 1 base, J shed 4 bases, and the junction held 0 bases outside the gene matches. Germline assignment: CDR1 LGHNT and CDR2 FRNRAP. The CDR3 has 15 residues. The CDR3 here is CASGLGTGGGNTIYF. The CDR3 DNA is TGTGCTAGTGGTTTGGGGACAGGGGGCGGAAACACCATATATTTT.

With respect to this clone: One junction end disagrees with the germline gene, perhaps due to a read error. The rearrangement links TRBV7-7 to TRBJ2-7; possible D gene TRBD1, 6 bases. CDR3 length: 14 residues. The germline V gene encodes CDR1 SSHAT and CDR2 FNYEAQ (reference sequence). CDR3 loop: CASSPHPQGGEQYF. Here the CDR3 DNA reads TGTGCTAGCAGCCCACACCCACAGGGCGGCGAGCAGTACTTC.

The rearrangement links TRBV19 to TRBJ2-1; TRBD2 might be the D (5 bases). Per germline, CDR1 LNHDA and CDR2 SQIVND (reference sequence). CDR3 size: 13 residues. V lost 10 bases and J 7 bases, leaving 17 bases between the germline ends. For the CDR3, the DNA is TGTGCCACCCGAGGGAGAACACTAAATGAGCAGTTCTTC. It yields the protein CATRGRTLNEQFF.

V gene TRBV4-2 combines with J gene TRBJ2-7; 7 bases line up with TRBD2. The length of the CDR3 is 16 residues. V trimming: 0 bases; J trimming: 2 bases; junction bases outside the gene matches: 7. CDR1 is LGHNA, CDR2 YNFKEQ, per germline. CDR3 bases: TGTGCCAGCAGCCAAGACCTAGCGGATAACACCTACGAGCAGTACTTC. Translating it yields CASSQDLADNTYEQYF.

The chain employs TRBV18 and TRBJ1-1; a weak D match, TRBD1 (6 bases). The ends were cut back, 3 bases at V and 5 bases at J, with 10 bases in the middle. The germline V gene encodes CDR1 KGHSH and CDR2 LQKENI. The CDR3 has 13 amino acids. The CDR3 DNA follows: TGTGCCAGCTCACCCAACAGGGATACTGAAGCTTTCTTT. Its protein is CASSPNRDTEAFF.

The chain is built from TRBV4-2 and TRBJ2-1; D is unresolved. This CDR3 comprises 11 residues. Germline CDR1 LGHNA, CDR2 YNFKEQ. The V end lost 5 bases, the J end lost 9 bases, and 8 bases lay between the germline ends. The DNA of the CDR3 is TGTGCCAGCAGCTCCGTAGCTGAGCAGTTCTTC. It yields the protein CASSSVAEQFF.

Concerning this clone: This sample also contains other DNA sequences that code for the same CDR3. V and J are TRBV4-3 and TRBJ2-2; D unclear. Germline lookup yields CDR1 LGHNA and CDR2 YSLEER. The CDR3 is made up of 15 amino acids. The V end was cut by 4 bases, the J end by 1 base, with 10 bases between. Here the CDR3 reads CASSPSGGNTGELFF. For the CDR3, the DNA is TGCGCCAGCAGCCCTTCGGGCGGGAACACCGGGGAGCTGTTTTTT.

V gene TRBV7-2 combines with J gene TRBJ1-2; possible D gene TRBD1, 5 bases. V was shortened by 1 base and J by 7 bases, with 13 bases between the two germline ends. This CDR3 comprises 14 residues. Germline lookup yields CDR1 SGHTA and CDR2 FQGNSA. CDR3 protein: CASSLDRGRGGYTF. CDR3 sequence (DNA): TGTGCCAGCAGCTTAGATCGGGGCCGGGGTGGCTACACCTTC.

The chain employs TRBV9 and TRBJ2-5, with D uncertain. The CDR3 extends over 14 amino acids. Germline CDR1 reads SGDLS; CDR2 reads YYNGEE. Trimming pared 3 bases from V and 9 bases from J, leaving 18 bases between. The CDR3, as DNA: TGTGCCAGCAGCGCTAAAGAGGCCGCCTTGGCCCAGTACTTC. It encodes CASSAKEAALAQYF. Filled out from reference TRBV9 and TRBJ2-5, the complete variable domain reads DSGVTQTPKHLITATGQRVTLRCSPRSGDLSVYWYQQSLDQGLQFLIQYYNGEERAKGNILERFSAQQFPDLHSELNLSSLELGDSALYFCASSAKEAALAQYFGPGTRLLVL.

The chain recombines TRBV7-2 with TRBJ2-7; D call uncertain. The CDR3 contains 13 residues. V gave up 0 bases and J gave up 6 bases, with 9 bases separating them. Germline CDR1 reads SGHTA; CDR2 reads FQGNSA. The CDR3 DNA sequence: TGTGCCAGCAGCTTAGCGAATCCCTCCGAGCAGTACTTC. This sequence encodes CASSLANPSEQYF.

The chain uses TRBV9 and TRBJ2-5; D possibly uses TRBD1 or TRBD2 (7 bases each). From germline, CDR1 is SGDLS and CDR2 YYNGEE. The CDR3 sequence is 13 residues long. V dropped 2 bases and J dropped 4 bases, with 9 bases sitting between them. The CDR3 sequence is CASSVRGGETQYF. The CDR3 DNA is TGTGCCAGCAGCGTCAGGGGGGGAGAGACCCAGTACTTC. Filled out from reference TRBV9 and TRBJ2-5, the complete variable domain reads DSGVTQTPKHLITATGQRVTLRCSPRSGDLSVYWYQQSLDQGLQFLIQYYNGEERAKGNILERFSAQQFPDLHSELNLSSLELGDSALYFCASSVRGGETQYFGPGTRLLVL.

This chain uses TRBV5-4 with TRBJ1-4; the match to TRBD1 covers 8 bases. Per the germline V gene, CDR1 is SGHNT and CDR2 is YYREEE (reference sequence). There are 14 residues in the CDR3. Losses at the gene ends were 4 bases for V and 7 bases for J; bases not matched to a gene: 6. The CDR3 sequence: CASSHDRGAEKLFF. The DNA of the CDR3 is TGTGCCAGCAGCCACGACAGGGGTGCTGAAAAACTGTTTTTT.

The genes are TRBV19 and TRBJ1-1; maybe TRBD1 (5 bases). The CDR3 consists of 14 residues. The germline V gene has CDR1 LNHDA and CDR2 SQIVND (reference sequence). The V gene lost 3 bases and the J gene lost 1 base, with 9 bases spanning the gap. The CDR3 DNA reads as TGTGCCAGTAGTATCGGCAGGGAGAACACTGAAGCTTTCTTT. Translating gives CASSIGRENTEAFF.

The V gene is TRBV7-9, the J gene TRBJ1-2; D not certain. CDR3 length: 16 residues. V was clipped by 5 bases and J by 0 bases, with 16 bases between them. Germline lookup yields CDR1 SEHNR and CDR2 FQNEAQ (reference sequence). As DNA, the CDR3 is TGTGCCAGCAGCCTCCAACCCCGGACGCCTAACTATGGCTACACCTTC. It encodes CASSLQPRTPNYGYTF. Variable domain in full (rest from reference TRBV7-9 and TRBJ1-2): DTGVSQNPRHKITKRGQNVTFRCDPISEHNRLYWYRQTLGQGPEFLTYFQNEAQLEKSRLLSDRFSAERPKGSFSTLEIQRTEQGDSAMYLCASSLQPRTPNYGYTFGSGTRLTVV.

The V gene is TRBV4-2, the J gene TRBJ2-7; 8 bases map to TRBD1. This CDR3 comprises 13 residues. Looked up from germline, CDR1 is LGHNA and CDR2 is YNFKEQ. With V trimmed by 8 bases and J by 5 bases, 8 bases remained unmatched. CDR3 coding DNA: TGTGCCAGCCGACAGGGGTCGAGCCACGAGCAGTACTTC. This gives the protein CASRQGSSHEQYF.

This rearrangement joins TRBV6-1 to TRBJ1-2; 9 bases line up with TRBD1. In germline, CDR1 is MNHNS, CDR2 SASEGT. The V and J ends lost 6 bases and 8 bases, in that order; junction bases with no gene match: 10. The CDR3 sequence is 14 residues long. The CDR3 spells CASRLGQGEFGYTF. The CDR3 nucleotides are TGTGCCAGCAGATTGGGACAGGGTGAGTTCGGCTACACCTTC.

The V and J genes are TRBV18 and TRBJ1-1, with D hard to call. Trimming took off 1 base at V and 1 base at J, with 10 bases between the two ends. This CDR3 spans 15 amino acids. CDR1 is KGHSH and CDR2 is LQKENI in the germline V gene. CDR3 nucleotide sequence: TGTGCCAGCTCACCACAACCCGCGCAGAACACTGAAGCTTTCTTT. Amino acid sequence: CASSPQPAQNTEAFF.

V is TRBV10-3 and J is TRBJ2-1; no definite D call. CDR1 and CDR2 from the germline V gene are ENHRY and SYGVKD. CDR3 size: 14 residues. V lost 0 bases and J lost 4, with 7 bases in between. CDR3 protein: CAISESGKYNEQFF. DNA of the CDR3: TGTGCCATCAGTGAGTCGGGGAAATACAATGAGCAGTTCTTC.

J is TRBJ1-4 and V is TRBV10-3; perhaps TRBD1 as D (6 bases). Germline V gene lookup returns CDR1 ENHRY and CDR2 SYGVKD. This CDR3 region has 14 residues. Trimming stripped 3 bases from V and 6 bases from J, with 11 bases between. The CDR3 region is CAISDRGAHEKLFF. CDR3 sequence (DNA): TGTGCCATCAGTGATAGGGGGGCGCATGAAAAACTGTTTTTT.

The chain recombines TRBV6-6 with TRBJ2-7, with D possibly being TRBD2 (5 bases). CDR1 is MNHNY and CDR2 is SVGAGI in the germline V gene (reference sequence). V dropped 3 bases and J dropped 4 bases, with 16 bases sitting between them. This CDR3 is built from 15 residues. The CDR3 spells CASSYGADQIYEQYF. In DNA form, the CDR3 reads TGTGCCAGCAGTTATGGAGCGGACCAGATATACGAGCAGTACTTC.

A remark on this clone: Other DNA sequences from this sample encode an identical CDR3 as well. The V gene is TRBV7-9, the J gene TRBJ2-2; D unresolved. This CDR3 region has 13 residues. Trimming took off 1 base at V and 4 bases at J, with 4 bases between the two ends. CDR1 is SEHNR and CDR2 is FQNEAQ in the germline V gene (reference sequence). CDR3 bases: TGTGCCAGCAGCTTAGGTTCCACCGGGGAGCTGTTTTTT. Protein: CASSLGSTGELFF.

The rearrangement uses TRBV29-1 and TRBJ2-1; a weak D match, TRBD1 (8 bases). The CDR3 loop spans 13 amino acids. V was clipped by 6 bases and J by 12 bases, with 21 bases between them. The V gene's germline CDR1 is SQVTM and CDR2 ANQGSEA. CDR3 sequence: CSVGQGGTAGQFF. Here the CDR3 DNA reads TGCAGCGTCGGACAGGGAGGGACAGCGGGGCAGTTCTTC.

In regard to this clone: One end of the junction is discordant with germline, which a read error may explain. The chain uses TRBV7-7 and TRBJ2-1, with D unclear. CDR1 is SSHAT and CDR2 is FNYEAQ in the germline V gene (reference sequence). CDR3 size: 13 residues. The DNA for the CDR3 is TGTGCTAGCAGCTTAGGGAAGTACAATGAGCAGTTCTTC. It is translated as CASSLGKYNEQFF.